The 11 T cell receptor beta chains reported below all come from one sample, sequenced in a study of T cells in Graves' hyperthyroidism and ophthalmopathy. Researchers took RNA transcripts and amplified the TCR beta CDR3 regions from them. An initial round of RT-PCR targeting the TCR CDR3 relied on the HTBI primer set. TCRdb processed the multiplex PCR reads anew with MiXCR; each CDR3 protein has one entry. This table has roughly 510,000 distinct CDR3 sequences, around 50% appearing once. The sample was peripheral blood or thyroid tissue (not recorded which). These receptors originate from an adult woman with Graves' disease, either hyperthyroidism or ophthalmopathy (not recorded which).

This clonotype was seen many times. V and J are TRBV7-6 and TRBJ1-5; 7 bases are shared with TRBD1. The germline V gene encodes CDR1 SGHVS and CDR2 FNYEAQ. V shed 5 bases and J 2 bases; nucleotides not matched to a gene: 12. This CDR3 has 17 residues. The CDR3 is CASSPFDRAERNQPQHF. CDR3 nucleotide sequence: TGTGCCAGCAGCCCCTTCGACAGGGCCGAACGCAATCAGCCCCAGCATTTT. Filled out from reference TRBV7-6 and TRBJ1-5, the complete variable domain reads GAGVSQSPRYKVTKRGQDVALRCDPISGHVSLYWYRQALGQGPEFLTYFNYEAQQDKSGLPNDRFSAERPEGSISTLTIQRTEQRDSAMYRCASSPFDRAERNQPQHFGDGTRLSIL.

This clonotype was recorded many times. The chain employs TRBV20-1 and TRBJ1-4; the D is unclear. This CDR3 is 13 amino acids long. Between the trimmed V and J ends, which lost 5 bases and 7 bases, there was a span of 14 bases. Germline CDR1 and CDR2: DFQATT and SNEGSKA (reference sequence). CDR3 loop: CSARAGLSEKLFF. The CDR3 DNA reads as TGCAGTGCTCGAGCAGGTCTGAGTGAAAAACTGTTTTTT.

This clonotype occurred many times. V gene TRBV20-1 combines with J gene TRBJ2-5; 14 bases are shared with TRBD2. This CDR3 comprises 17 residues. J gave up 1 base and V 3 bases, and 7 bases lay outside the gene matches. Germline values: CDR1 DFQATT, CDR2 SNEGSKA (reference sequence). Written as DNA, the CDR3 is TGCAGTGCTAGCCCGGGACTAGCGGGAGTTTTCCAAGAGACCCAGTACTTC. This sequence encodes CSASPGLAGVFQETQYF.

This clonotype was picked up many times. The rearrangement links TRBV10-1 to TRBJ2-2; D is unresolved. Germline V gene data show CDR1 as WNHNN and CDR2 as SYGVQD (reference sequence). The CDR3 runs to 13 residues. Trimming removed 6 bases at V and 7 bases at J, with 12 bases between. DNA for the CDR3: TGCGCCAGCAGCTGGTCGCTGGACGGGGAGCTGTTTTTT. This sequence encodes CASSWSLDGELFF.

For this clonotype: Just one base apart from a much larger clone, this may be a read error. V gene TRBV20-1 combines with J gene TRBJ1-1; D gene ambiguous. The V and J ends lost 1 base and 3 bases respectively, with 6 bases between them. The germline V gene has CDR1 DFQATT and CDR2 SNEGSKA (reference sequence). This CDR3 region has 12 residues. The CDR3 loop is CSARAPDTEAFF. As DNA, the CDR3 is TGCAGTGCTAGAGCGCCGGACACTGAAGCTTTCTTT.

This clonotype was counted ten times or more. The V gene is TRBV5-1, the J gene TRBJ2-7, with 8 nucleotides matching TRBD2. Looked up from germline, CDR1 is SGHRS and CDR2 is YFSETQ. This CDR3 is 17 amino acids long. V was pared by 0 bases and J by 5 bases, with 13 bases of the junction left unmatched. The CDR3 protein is CASSLDGRAGEGNEQYF. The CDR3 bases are TGCGCCAGCAGCTTGGACGGTAGAGCGGGAGAGGGTAACGAGCAGTACTTC.

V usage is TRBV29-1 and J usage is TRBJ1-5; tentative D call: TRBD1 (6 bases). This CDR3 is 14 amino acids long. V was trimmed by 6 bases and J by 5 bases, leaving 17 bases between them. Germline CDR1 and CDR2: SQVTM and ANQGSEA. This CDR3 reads CSVDRTGIHQPQHF. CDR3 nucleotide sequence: TGCAGCGTCGACCGAACAGGGATACATCAGCCCCAGCATTTT.

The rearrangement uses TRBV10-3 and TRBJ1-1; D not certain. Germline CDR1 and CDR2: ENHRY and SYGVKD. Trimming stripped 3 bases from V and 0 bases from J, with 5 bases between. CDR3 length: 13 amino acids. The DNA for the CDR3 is TGTGCCATCAGTGAACAGATGAACACTGAAGCTTTCTTT. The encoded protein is CAISEQMNTEAFF.

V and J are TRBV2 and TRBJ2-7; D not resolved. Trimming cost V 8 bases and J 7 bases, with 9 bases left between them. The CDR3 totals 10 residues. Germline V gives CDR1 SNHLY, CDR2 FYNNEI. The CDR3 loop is CASGSWEQYF. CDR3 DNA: TGTGCCAGCGGGTCTTGGGAGCAGTACTTC.

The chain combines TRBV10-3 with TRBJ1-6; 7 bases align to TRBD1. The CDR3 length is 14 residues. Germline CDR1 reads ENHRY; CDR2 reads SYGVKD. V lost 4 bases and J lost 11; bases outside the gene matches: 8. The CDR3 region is CAISARRGQTPLHF. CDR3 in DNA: TGTGCCATCAGTGCTAGAAGGGGGCAGACACCCCTCCACTTT.

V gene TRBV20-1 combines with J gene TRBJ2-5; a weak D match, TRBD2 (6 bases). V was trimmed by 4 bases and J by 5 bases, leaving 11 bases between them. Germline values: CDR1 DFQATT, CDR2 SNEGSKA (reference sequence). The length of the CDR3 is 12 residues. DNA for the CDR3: TGCAGTGCTACGGGACTGACGGAGACCCAGTACTTC. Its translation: CSATGLTETQYF.